This T cell receptor beta chain was sequenced in a study of cytomegalovirus exposure and HLA in healthy donors. Study-wide results and caveats: TCR beta V- and J-gene trimming, according to a later analysis, was linked to a missense DCLRE1C variant.

The PCR used 60 Vbeta and 13 Jbeta primers. The method was immunoSEQ multiplex PCR; TCRdb's version includes in-frame clones alone and lacks a portion of them. The sample has some 180,000 clones, around 83% seen once. Worth noting for this clone: The antigen remains unidentified.

The CDR3 totals 13 residues. Germline V gene sequence: CDR1 WSHSY, CDR2 SAAADI. Trimming stripped 7 bases from V and 3 bases from J, with 12 bases between. V and J are TRBV10-2 and TRBJ1-1, with D possibly matching TRBD1 (5 bases). Sequencing used PBMCs. This sequence was found in a man aged 35 to 55 in good health and CMV-seropositive. Here the CDR3 reads CASTLPGYTEAFF. The DNA for the CDR3 is TGCGCCAGCACCCTTCCAGGGTACACTGAAGCTTTCTTT.